This is a list of T cell receptor beta chains from one sample in a study of T cells in Graves' hyperthyroidism and ophthalmopathy. TCRdb re-analysed the multiplex PCR reads in MiXCR, keeping a single row per CDR3 protein. The repertoire holds fewer than 600,000 distinct CDR3 sequences, roughly 14% seen once, with around a sixth in the top ten. Material for sequencing was blood. These receptors all come from a woman younger than 35 with Graves' hyperthyroidism. Each CDR3 is given with its conserved first and last residue. D genes are given only for firm matches. The size entry is marked missing in some rows and otherwise reads once, few, many or a size class.

D,J,length,V,size,CDR3,DNA
NA,TRBJ2-7,12,TRBV18,NA,CASSPANYEQYF,TGTGCCAGCTCACCAGCGAACTACGAGCAGTACTTC
NA,TRBJ2-5,17,TRBV6-5,many,CASSYLAAATPRETQYF,TGTGCCAGCAGTTACTTAGCGGCCGCAACCCCTCGGGAGACCCAGTACTTC
NA,TRBJ1-6,15,TRBV6-1,many,CASTGSPADNSPLHF,TGTGCCAGCACTGGTTCGCCAGCCGATAATTCACCCCTCCACTTT
NA,TRBJ1-1,15,TRBV24-1,many,CATMPGALGDTEAFF,TGTGCCACCATGCCCGGGGCCCTGGGCGACACTGAAGCTTTCTTT
NA,TRBJ2-2,14,TRBV19,NA,CASSNRPEAGELFF,TGTGCCAGTAGTAACCGGCCAGAGGCCGGGGAGCTGTTTTTT
NA,TRBJ2-5,12,TRBV24-1,many,CATSDRAETQYF,TGTGCCACCAGTGACCGAGCAGAGACCCAGTACTTC
NA,TRBJ1-6,15,TRBV5-1,NA,CASSLQDRDNSPLHF,TGCGCCAGCAGCTTGCAGGACAGAGATAATTCACCCCTCCACTTT
TRBD1,TRBJ1-1,13,TRBV12-3/TRBV12-4,many,CASTWTGEAEAFF,TGTGCCAGCACCTGGACAGGGGAGGCTGAAGCTTTCTTT
NA,TRBJ1-1,12,TRBV12-3/TRBV12-4,many,CASSTSTGEAFF,NA
TRBD1,TRBJ2-5,15,TRBV5-1,many,CASANAGTGSETQYF,TGCGCCAGCGCCAACGCCGGGACAGGGTCGGAGACCCAGTACTTC
TRBD1,TRBJ1-4,15,TRBV12-3/TRBV12-4,NA,CASSPGQGANEKLFF,TGTGCCAGCAGCCCTGGACAGGGGGCGAATGAAAAACTGTTTTTT
TRBD2,TRBJ2-7,14,TRBV4-1,NA,CASSQAGTSTEQYF,TGCGCCAGCAGCCAGGCCGGGACTAGTACCGAGCAGTACTTC
NA,TRBJ2-7,15,TRBV11-3,few,CASSLGVAQPYEQYF,TGTGCCAGCAGCCTGGGGGTAGCGCAACCCTACGAGCAGTACTTC
NA,TRBJ2-2,15,TRBV6-1,NA,CASRYLDSSPGELFF,TGTGCCAGCCGGTACCTCGACTCTTCCCCCGGGGAGCTGTTTTTT
TRBD2,TRBJ2-7,14,TRBV12-3/TRBV12-4,many,CASSLGAGNYEQYF,TGTGCCAGCAGTTTAGGAGCGGGGAATTACGAGCAGTACTTC
NA,TRBJ2-5,15,TRBV5-1,NA,CASSLMASSQETQYF,TGCGCCAGCAGCTTGATGGCTAGCAGCCAAGAGACCCAGTACTTC
TRBD2,TRBJ2-3,16,TRBV20-1,NA,CSAPGTSGRAADTQYF,TGCAGTGCTCCTGGGACTAGCGGGAGGGCCGCAGATACGCAGTATTTT
TRBD2,TRBJ2-1,18,TRBV9,many,CASSPRGGGTSGMDEQFF,TGTGCCAGCAGCCCGAGGGGGGGCGGGACTAGCGGGATGGATGAGCAGTTCTTC
NA,TRBJ1-1,13,TRBV10-3,many,CAIGGPGNTEAFF,TGTGCCATCGGCGGCCCTGGAAACACTGAAGCTTTCTTT
TRBD2,TRBJ2-1,15,TRBV12-3/TRBV12-4,many,CASSFPSGGNNEQFF,TGTGCCAGCAGTTTTCCGAGCGGGGGGAACAATGAGCAGTTCTTC
TRBD2,TRBJ2-3,17,TRBV5-1,NA,CASSSYTSGAGEDTQYF,TGCGCCAGCAGCTCGTATACTAGCGGGGCGGGAGAAGATACGCAGTATTTT
NA,TRBJ2-1,16,TRBV7-9,NA,CASSPPGSSAYNEQFF,TGTGCCAGCAGCCCACCCGGGTCCTCGGCTTACAATGAGCAGTTCTTC
NA,TRBJ1-3,15,TRBV15,NA,CATSIRSSSGNTIYF,TGTGCCACCAGCATTCGATCGAGCTCTGGAAACACCATATATTTT
NA,TRBJ1-5,13,TRBV6-5,many,CASSYSGVQPQHF,TGTGCCAGCAGTTACTCGGGGGTTCAGCCCCAGCATTTT
NA,TRBJ1-2,15,TRBV3-1,many,CASSQFAEANYGYTF,TGTGCCAGCAGCCAATTCGCAGAAGCTAACTATGGCTACACCTTC
NA,TRBJ1-2,15,TRBV7-6,NA,CASSALVGTLLNYTF,TGTGCCAGCAGCGCCCTCGTGGGTACGCTTCTGAACTACACCTTC
TRBD1,TRBJ2-7,13,TRBV19,few,CASSMGQSYEQYF,TGTGCCAGTAGTATGGGACAGTCCTACGAGCAGTACTTC
NA,TRBJ2-4,11,TRBV6-1,few,CASFRDSIQYF,TGTGCCAGCTTCCGGGATTCCATTCAGTACTTC